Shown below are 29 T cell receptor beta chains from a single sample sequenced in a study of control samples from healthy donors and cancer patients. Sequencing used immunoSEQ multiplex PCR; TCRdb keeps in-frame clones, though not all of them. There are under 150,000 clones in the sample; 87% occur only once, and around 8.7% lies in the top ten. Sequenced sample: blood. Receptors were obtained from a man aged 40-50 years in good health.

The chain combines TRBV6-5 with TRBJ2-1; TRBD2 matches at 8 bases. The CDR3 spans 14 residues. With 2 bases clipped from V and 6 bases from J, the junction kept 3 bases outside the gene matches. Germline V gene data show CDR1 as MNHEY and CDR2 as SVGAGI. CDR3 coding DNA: TGTGCCAGCAGTTACACCGGGACTAGCAATGAGCAGTTCTTC. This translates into CASSYTGTSNEQFF.

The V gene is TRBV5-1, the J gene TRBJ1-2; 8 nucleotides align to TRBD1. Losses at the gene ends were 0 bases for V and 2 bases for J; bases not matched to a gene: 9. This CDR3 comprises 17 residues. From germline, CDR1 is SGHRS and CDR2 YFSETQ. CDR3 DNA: TGCGCCAGCAGCTTGGACGGGACAGGAGAGGGGAACTATGGCTACACCTTC. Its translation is CASSLDGTGEGNYGYTF.

CDR3 residues: CATSAPRGTGVVETQYF. The CDR3 bases are TGTGCCACCAGTGCTCCTAGGGGGACAGGGGTCGTAGAGACCCAGTACTTC. The chain uses TRBV24-1 and TRBJ2-5, with 10 bases fitting TRBD1. V was pared by 5 bases and J by 4 bases, with 12 bases of the junction left unmatched. The CDR3 loop spans 17 amino acids. Looked up from germline, CDR1 is KGHDR and CDR2 is SFDVKD.

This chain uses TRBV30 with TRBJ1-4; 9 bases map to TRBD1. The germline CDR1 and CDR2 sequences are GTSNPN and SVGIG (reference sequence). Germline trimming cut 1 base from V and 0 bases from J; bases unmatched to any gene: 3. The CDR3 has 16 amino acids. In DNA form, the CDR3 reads TGTGCCTGGAGTGAGGGACAGGGAGCAACTAATGAAAAACTGTTTTTT. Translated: CAWSEGQGATNEKLFF. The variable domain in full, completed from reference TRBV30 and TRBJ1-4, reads SQTIHQWPATLVQPVGSPLSLECTVEGTSNPNLYWYRQAAGRGLQLLFYSVGIGQISSEVPQNLSASRPQDRQFILSSKKLLLSDSGFYLCAWSEGQGATNEKLFFGSGTQLSVL.

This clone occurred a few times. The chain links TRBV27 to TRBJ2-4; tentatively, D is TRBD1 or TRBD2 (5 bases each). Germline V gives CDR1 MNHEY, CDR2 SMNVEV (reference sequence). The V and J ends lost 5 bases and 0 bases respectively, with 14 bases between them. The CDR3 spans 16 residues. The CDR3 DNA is TGTGCCAGCAGTAAGGGACGCGGGCTAGCCAAAAACATTCAGTACTTC. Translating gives CASSKGRGLAKNIQYF.

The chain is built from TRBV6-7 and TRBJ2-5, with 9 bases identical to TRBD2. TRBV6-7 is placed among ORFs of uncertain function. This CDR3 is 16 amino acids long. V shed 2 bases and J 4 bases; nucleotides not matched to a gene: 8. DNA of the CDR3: TGTGCCAGCAGTTACAGAGCGGGGGGCCCGGGAGAGACCCAGTACTTC. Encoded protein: CASSYRAGGPGETQYF.

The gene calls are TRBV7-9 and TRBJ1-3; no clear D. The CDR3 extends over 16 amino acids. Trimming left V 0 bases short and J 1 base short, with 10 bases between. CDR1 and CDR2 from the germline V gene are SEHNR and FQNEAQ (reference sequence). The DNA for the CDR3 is TGTGCCAGCAGCTTAGCATCAAAGTCTTCTGGAAACACCATATATTTT. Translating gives CASSLASKSSGNTIYF.

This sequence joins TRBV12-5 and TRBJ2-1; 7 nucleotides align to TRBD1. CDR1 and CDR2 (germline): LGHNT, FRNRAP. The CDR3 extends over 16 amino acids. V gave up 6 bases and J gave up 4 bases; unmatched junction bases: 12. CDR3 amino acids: CASGPPPDRPYNEQFF. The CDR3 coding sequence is TGTGCTAGTGGCCCCCCTCCGGACAGGCCTTACAATGAGCAGTTCTTC.

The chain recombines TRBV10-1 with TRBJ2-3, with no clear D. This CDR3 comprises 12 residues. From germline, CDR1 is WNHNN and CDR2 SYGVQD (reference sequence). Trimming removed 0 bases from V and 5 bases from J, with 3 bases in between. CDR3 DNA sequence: TGCGCCAGCAGTGAGTCGGTAGATACGCAGTATTTT. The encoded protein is CASSESVDTQYF.

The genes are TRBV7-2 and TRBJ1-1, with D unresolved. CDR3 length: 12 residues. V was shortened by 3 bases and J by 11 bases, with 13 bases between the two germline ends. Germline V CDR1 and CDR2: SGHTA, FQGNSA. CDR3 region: CASSFQGSWAFF. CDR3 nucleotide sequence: TGTGCCAGCAGCTTTCAAGGTTCATGGGCTTTCTTT.

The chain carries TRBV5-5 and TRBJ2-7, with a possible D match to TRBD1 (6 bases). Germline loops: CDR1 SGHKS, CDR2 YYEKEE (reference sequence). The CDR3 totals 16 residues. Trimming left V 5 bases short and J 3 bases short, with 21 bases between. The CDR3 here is CASSFPRQEEDYEQYF. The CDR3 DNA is TGTGCCAGCAGTTTCCCTAGACAGGAGGAGGACTACGAGCAGTACTTC. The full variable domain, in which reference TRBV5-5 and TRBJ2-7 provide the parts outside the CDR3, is DAGVTQSPTHLIKTRGQQVTLRCSPISGHKSVSWYQQVLGQGPQFIFQYYEKEERGRGNFPDRFSARQFPNYSSELNVNALLLGDSALYLCASSFPRQEEDYEQYFGPGTRLTVT.

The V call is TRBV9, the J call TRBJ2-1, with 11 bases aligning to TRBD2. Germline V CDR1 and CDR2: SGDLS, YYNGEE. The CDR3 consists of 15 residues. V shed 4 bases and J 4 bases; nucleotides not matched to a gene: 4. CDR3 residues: CASSPTSGGYNEQFF. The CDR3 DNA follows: TGTGCCAGCAGCCCCACTAGCGGGGGATACAATGAGCAGTTCTTC.

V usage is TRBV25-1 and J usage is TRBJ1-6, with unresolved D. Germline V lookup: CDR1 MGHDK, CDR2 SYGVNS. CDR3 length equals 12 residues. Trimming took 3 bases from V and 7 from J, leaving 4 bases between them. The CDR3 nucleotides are TGTGCCAGCAGTGAGACAAATTCACCCCTCCACTTT. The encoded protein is CASSETNSPLHF.

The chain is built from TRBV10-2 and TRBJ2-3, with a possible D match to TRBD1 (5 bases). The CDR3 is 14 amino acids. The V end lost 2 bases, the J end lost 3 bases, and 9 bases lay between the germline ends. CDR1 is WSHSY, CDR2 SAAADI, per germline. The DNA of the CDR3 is TGCGCCAGCAGTGAGCAAGGGGCGACAGATACGCAGTATTTT. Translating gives CASSEQGATDTQYF.

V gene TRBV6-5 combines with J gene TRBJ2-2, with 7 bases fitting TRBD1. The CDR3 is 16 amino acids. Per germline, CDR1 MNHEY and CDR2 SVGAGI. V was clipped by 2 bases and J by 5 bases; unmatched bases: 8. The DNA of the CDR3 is TGTGCCAGCAGTTACAACAGGGGAGATGGAACCGGGGAGCTGTTTTTT. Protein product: CASSYNRGDGTGELFF.

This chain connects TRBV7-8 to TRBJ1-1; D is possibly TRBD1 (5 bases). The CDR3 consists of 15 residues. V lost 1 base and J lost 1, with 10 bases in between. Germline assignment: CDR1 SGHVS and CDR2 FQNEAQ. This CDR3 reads CASSLEGAGNTEAFF. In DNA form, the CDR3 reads TGTGCCAGCAGCTTAGAAGGGGCAGGGAACACTGAAGCTTTCTTT.

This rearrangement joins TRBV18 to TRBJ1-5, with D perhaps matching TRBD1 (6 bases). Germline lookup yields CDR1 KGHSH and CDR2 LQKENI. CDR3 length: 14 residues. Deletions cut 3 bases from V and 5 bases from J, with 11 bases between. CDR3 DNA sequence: TGTGCCAGCTCACCTTACAGGGAGGATCAGCCCCAGCATTTT. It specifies CASSPYREDQPQHF.

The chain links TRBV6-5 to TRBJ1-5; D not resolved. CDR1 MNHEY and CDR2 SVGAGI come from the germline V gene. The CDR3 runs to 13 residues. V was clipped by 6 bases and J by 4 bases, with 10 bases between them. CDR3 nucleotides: TGTGCCAGCAGACCCAACAAGAATCAGCCCCAGCATTTT. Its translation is CASRPNKNQPQHF.

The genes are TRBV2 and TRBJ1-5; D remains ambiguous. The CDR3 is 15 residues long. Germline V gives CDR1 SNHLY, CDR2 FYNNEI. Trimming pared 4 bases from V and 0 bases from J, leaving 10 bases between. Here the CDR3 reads CASSVLGSSNQPQHF. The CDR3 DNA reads TGTGCCAGCAGTGTCCTAGGGAGTAGCAATCAGCCCCAGCATTTT.

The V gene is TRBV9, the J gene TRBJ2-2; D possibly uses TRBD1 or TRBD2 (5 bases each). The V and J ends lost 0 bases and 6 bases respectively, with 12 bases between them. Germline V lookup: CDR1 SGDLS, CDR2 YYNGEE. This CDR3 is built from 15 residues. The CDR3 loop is CASSVEGSIAGELFF. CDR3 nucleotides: TGTGCCAGCAGCGTAGAGGGGAGTATTGCCGGGGAGCTGTTTTTT.

The CDR3 reads CAWRGTSGGPSGANVLTF. The CDR3 DNA reads as TGTGCCTGGAGGGGAACTAGCGGGGGACCCTCTGGGGCCAACGTCCTGACTTTC. The chain recombines TRBV30 with TRBJ2-6; TRBD2 agrees at 11 bases. The germline CDR1 and CDR2 sequences are GTSNPN and SVGIG (reference sequence). The V segment lost 3 bases and the J segment 0 bases; nucleotides outside the gene matches: 7. This CDR3 has 18 residues.

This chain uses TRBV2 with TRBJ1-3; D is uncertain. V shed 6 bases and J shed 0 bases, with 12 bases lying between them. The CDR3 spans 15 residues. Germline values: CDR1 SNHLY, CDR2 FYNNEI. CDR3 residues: CASSADQSSGNTIYF. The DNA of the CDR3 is TGTGCCAGCAGCGCGGATCAGAGCTCTGGAAACACCATATATTTT.

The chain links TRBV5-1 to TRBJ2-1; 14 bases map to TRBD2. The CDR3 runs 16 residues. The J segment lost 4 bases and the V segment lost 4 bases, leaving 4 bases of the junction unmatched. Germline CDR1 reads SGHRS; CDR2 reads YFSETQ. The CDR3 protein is CASSPGLAGGYNEQFF. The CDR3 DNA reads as TGCGCCAGCAGCCCTGGACTAGCGGGGGGATACAATGAGCAGTTCTTC. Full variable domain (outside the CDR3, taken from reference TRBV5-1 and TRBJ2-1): KAGVTQTPRYLIKTRGQQVTLSCSPISGHRSVSWYQQTPGQGLQFLFEYFSETQRNKGNFPGRFSGRQFSNSRSEMNVSTLELGDSALYLCASSPGLAGGYNEQFFGPGTRLTVL.

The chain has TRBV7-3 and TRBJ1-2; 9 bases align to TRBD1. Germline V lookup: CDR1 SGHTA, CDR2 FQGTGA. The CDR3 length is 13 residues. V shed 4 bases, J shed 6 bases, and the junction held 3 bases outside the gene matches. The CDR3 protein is CASSSGQGDGYTF. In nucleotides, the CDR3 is TGTGCCAGCAGCTCGGGACAGGGCGATGGCTACACCTTC. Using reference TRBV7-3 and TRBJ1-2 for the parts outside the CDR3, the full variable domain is GAGVSQTPSNKVTEKGKYVELRCDPISGHTALYWYRQSLGQGPEFLIYFQGTGAADDSGLPNDRFFAVRPEGSVSTLKIQRTERGDSAVYLCASSSGQGDGYTFGSGTRLTVV.

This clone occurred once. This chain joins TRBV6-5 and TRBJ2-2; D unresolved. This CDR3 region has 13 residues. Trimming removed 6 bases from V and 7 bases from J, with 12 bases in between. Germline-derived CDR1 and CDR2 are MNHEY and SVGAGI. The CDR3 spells CASSGPEIGELFF. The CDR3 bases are TGTGCCAGCAGCGGCCCGGAGATCGGGGAGCTGTTTTTT.

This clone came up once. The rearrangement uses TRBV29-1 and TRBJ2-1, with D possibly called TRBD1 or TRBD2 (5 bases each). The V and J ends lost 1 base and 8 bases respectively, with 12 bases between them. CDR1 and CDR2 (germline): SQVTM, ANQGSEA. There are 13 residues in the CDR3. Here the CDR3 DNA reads TGCAGCGTTGAAGGGGGGACCTTTGATGAGCAGTTCTTC. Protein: CSVEGGTFDEQFF.

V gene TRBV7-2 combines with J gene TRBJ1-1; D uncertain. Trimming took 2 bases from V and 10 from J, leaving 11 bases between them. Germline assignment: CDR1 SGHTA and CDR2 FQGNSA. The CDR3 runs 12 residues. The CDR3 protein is CASSLRSQPAFF. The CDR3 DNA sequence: TGTGCCAGCAGCTTAAGGAGCCAGCCAGCTTTCTTT.

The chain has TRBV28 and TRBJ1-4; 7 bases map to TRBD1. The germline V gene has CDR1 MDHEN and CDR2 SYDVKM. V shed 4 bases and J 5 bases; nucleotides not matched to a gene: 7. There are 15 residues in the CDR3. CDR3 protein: CASSSAGTANEKLFF. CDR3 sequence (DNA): TGTGCCAGCAGTTCAGCCGGGACAGCAAATGAAAAACTGTTTTTT.

DNA for the CDR3: TGTGCCAGCAGCCTAAAAGGGATCAGCACAGATACGCAGTATTTT. Its translation is CASSLKGISTDTQYF. The rearrangement uses TRBV11-2 and TRBJ2-3; no reliable D call. V was clipped by 5 bases and J by 0 bases, with 12 bases between them. This CDR3 has 15 amino acids. The germline V gene has CDR1 SGHAT and CDR2 FQNNGV.